The 30 T cell receptor beta chains listed next were all sequenced from one sample in a study of a mutant IDH1 vaccine in newly diagnosed glioma. Profiling relied on immunoSEQ multiplex PCR, and the TCRdb table lists in-frame clones only, not all of them. The data hold about 83,000 clones, with more than 80% observed a single time. The time point is: week 47, end of study. The content of each vaccine dose was 300 ug of mutant IDH1 20-mer peptide, and topical imiquimod accompanied it. These receptors' antigens are unknown. The specimen comprised PBMCs, sampled from a glioma patient whose treatment included an IDH1 peptide vaccine. The source of these receptors is a man aged 35-49 years with glioma.

V usage is TRBV28 and J usage is TRBJ2-1; TRBD2 matches at 11 bases. The V gene end was trimmed by 2 bases and the J gene end by 7 bases; junction bases not matched to a gene: 4. This CDR3 spans 15 amino acids. Germline CDR1 MDHEN, CDR2 SYDVKM. The CDR3 here is CASSLRASGRNEQFF. CDR3 bases: TGTGCCAGCAGTTTAAGGGCTAGCGGGAGGAATGAGCAGTTCTTC.

This chain joins TRBV4-3 and TRBJ1-1; TRBD1 is a possible D gene (5 bases). The CDR3 is made up of 14 amino acids. V was trimmed by 4 bases and J by 1 base, leaving 10 bases between them. Germline CDR1 and CDR2: LGHNA and YSLEER. The CDR3 is CASSRTGQNTEAFF. CDR3 sequence (DNA): TGCGCCAGCAGCCGCACCGGACAGAACACTGAAGCTTTCTTT.

This chain uses TRBV4-2 with TRBJ2-6, with D possibly being TRBD2 (5 bases). Germline CDR1 LGHNA, CDR2 YNFKEQ. This CDR3 region has 16 residues. Trimming removed 1 base at V and 0 bases at J, with 7 bases between. CDR3 in amino acids: CASSQAGDSGANVLTF. DNA of the CDR3: TGTGCCAGCAGCCAAGCCGGGGACTCTGGGGCCAACGTCCTGACTTTC.

This chain links TRBV10-3 with TRBJ2-3; tentatively, D is TRBD1 (5 bases). The V gene's germline CDR1 is ENHRY and CDR2 SYGVKD. V was pared by 3 bases and J by 6 bases, with 13 bases between. This CDR3 region has 14 residues. Here the CDR3 reads CAISDSGQTDTQYF. CDR3 DNA: TGTGCCATCAGTGATTCTGGACAAACCGATACGCAGTATTTT.

The J gene is TRBJ2-7, the V gene TRBV13; possible D gene TRBD2, 5 bases. Trimming stripped 5 bases from V and 0 bases from J, with 11 bases between. Germline CDR1 and CDR2: PRHDT and FYEKMQ (reference sequence). The CDR3 is 14 residues long. CDR3 in amino acids: CASSTTRSSYEQYF. The CDR3 coding sequence is TGTGCCAGCAGCACCACTAGAAGCTCCTACGAGCAGTACTTC.

The rearrangement links TRBV6-6 to TRBJ2-3; TRBD2 agrees at 10 bases. Trimming at V came to 5 bases and at J to 1 base, leaving 3 bases not matched to a gene. The CDR3 is 15 amino acids. The germline V gene has CDR1 MNHNY and CDR2 SVGAGI (reference sequence). CDR3 sequence (DNA): TGTGCCAGCAGTACCGGGACTAGCGGCACAGATACGCAGTATTTT. The encoded protein is CASSTGTSGTDTQYF.

The rearrangement uses TRBV7-2 and TRBJ1-1; D is undetermined. The CDR3 is 15 residues long. Germline V gene data show CDR1 as SGHTA and CDR2 as FQGNSA. The V gene lost 7 bases and the J gene lost 5 bases, with 20 bases spanning the gap. The CDR3 DNA reads TGTGCCAGCACCTTTGCGGTCTACCCTCGGACTGAAGCTTTCTTT. This gives the protein CASTFAVYPRTEAFF.

This sequence joins TRBV7-9 and TRBJ2-7; either TRBD1 or TRBD2 may fit D (5 bases each). Germline CDR1 SEHNR, CDR2 FQNEAQ (reference sequence). The V gene lost 3 bases and the J gene lost 0 bases, with 9 bases spanning the gap. The CDR3 contains 14 residues. The CDR3 is CASSLPGSSYEQYF. CDR3 coding DNA: TGTGCCAGCAGCTTGCCAGGGAGCTCCTACGAGCAGTACTTC.

This clone qualifies as medium-sized. The V and J genes are TRBV27 and TRBJ2-6; D is possibly TRBD1 (5 bases). V lost 4 bases and J 4 bases, leaving 14 bases between the germline ends. The V gene's germline CDR1 is MNHEY and CDR2 SMNVEV (reference sequence). CDR3 length: 16 residues. In DNA, the CDR3 is TGTGCCAGCAGTTCCTATCAGGGTTCCGGGGCCAACGTCCTGACTTTC. Its protein product is CASSSYQGSGANVLTF.

The rearrangement uses TRBV6-1 and TRBJ2-5, with 10 nucleotides matching TRBD1. V trimming: 4 bases; J trimming: 4 bases; junction bases outside the gene matches: 6. The CDR3 is 15 residues long. In germline, CDR1 is MNHNS, CDR2 SASEGT. CDR3 nucleotide sequence: TGTGCCAGCAGTGGTTGGGACAGGGGTATAGAGACCCAGTACTTC. It encodes CASSGWDRGIETQYF.

The chain carries TRBV28 and TRBJ1-5; D is undetermined. The CDR3 is 15 residues long. V was trimmed by 6 bases and J by 5 bases, leaving 17 bases between them. Per the germline V gene, CDR1 is MDHEN and CDR2 is SYDVKM. The CDR3 nucleotides read TGTGCCAGCAGCCTTGCGCGGGCGCTTGATCAGCCCCAGCATTTT. As protein: CASSLARALDQPQHF.

In this sample, this clone turned up once. The V call is TRBV6-5, the J call TRBJ2-2; 7 bases align to TRBD1. The CDR3 loop spans 13 amino acids. Germline V gene lookup returns CDR1 MNHEY and CDR2 SVGAGI. Trimming took 10 bases from V and 2 from J; bases not matched to a gene: 4. This CDR3 reads CAIRDSNTGELFF. For the CDR3, the DNA is TGTGCCATCCGGGACAGCAACACCGGGGAGCTGTTTTTT.

The chain uses TRBV9 and TRBJ1-4, with unresolved D. The V gene lost 0 bases and the J gene lost 3 bases, with 6 bases spanning the gap. The CDR3 length is 14 residues. Germline CDR1 reads SGDLS; CDR2 reads YYNGEE. CDR3 DNA sequence: TGTGCCAGCAGCGTAGGAGGCCCTAATGAAAAACTGTTTTTT. Amino acids: CASSVGGPNEKLFF.

This chain joins TRBV19 and TRBJ2-3; 11 bases agree with TRBD1. The CDR3 has 14 amino acids. Germline V gene data show CDR1 as LNHDA and CDR2 as SQIVND (reference sequence). V lost 6 bases and J lost 6; bases outside the gene matches: 5. CDR3 bases: TGTGCCAGTAGGGACAGGGGGCAAGGGGATACGCAGTATTTT. This codes for CASRDRGQGDTQYF.

V is TRBV7-2 and J is TRBJ2-3; 8 nucleotides align to TRBD2. The CDR3 spans 15 residues. Unmatched junction bases numbered 8, after V lost 4 bases and J lost 5 bases. Germline V gene sequence: CDR1 SGHTA, CDR2 FQGNSA. The CDR3 DNA follows: TGTGCCAGCAGCTCCCTCGGACTAGCTGTAGATACGCAGTATTTT. This gives the protein CASSSLGLAVDTQYF.

V is TRBV6-1 and J is TRBJ2-5; 8 bases are a match to TRBD1. The CDR3 spans 15 residues. CDR1 is MNHNS, CDR2 SASEGT, per germline. With V trimmed by 5 bases and J by 2 bases, 7 bases remained unmatched. CDR3 in amino acids: CASSTRTGNQETQYF. DNA for the CDR3: TGTGCCAGCAGTACGCGGACAGGGAATCAAGAGACCCAGTACTTC.

V usage is TRBV18 and J usage is TRBJ2-3; D remains ambiguous. Germline V gene sequence: CDR1 KGHSH, CDR2 LQKENI. This CDR3 comprises 15 residues. Trimming cost V 4 bases and J 2 bases, with 13 bases left between them. The CDR3, as DNA: TGTGCCAGCTCACTTCGAGTGATGGCCACAGATACGCAGTATTTT. This codes for CASSLRVMATDTQYF. The complete variable domain, with remaining parts taken from reference TRBV18 and TRBJ2-3, reads NAGVMQNPRHLVRRRGQEARLRCSPMKGHSHVYWYRQLPEEGLKFMVYLQKENIIDESGMPKERFSAEFPKEGPSILRIQQVVRGDSAAYFCASSLRVMATDTQYFGPGTRLTVL.

The rearrangement uses TRBV7-6 and TRBJ2-5, with D possibly matching TRBD2 (6 bases). Trimming shortened V by 2 bases and J by 4 bases, and 14 bases separated the two germline ends. CDR3 length equals 15 residues. Germline V gives CDR1 SGHVS, CDR2 FNYEAQ. The CDR3 region has the DNA TGTGCCAGCAGCTTAATGGCGGGGACCATAGAGACCCAGTACTTC. Its translation: CASSLMAGTIETQYF.

This chain connects TRBV7-9 to TRBJ2-1; TRBD1 agrees at 10 bases. The CDR3 spans 13 residues. In germline, CDR1 is SEHNR, CDR2 FQNEAQ (reference sequence). The V and J ends lost 0 bases and 15 bases, in that order; junction bases with no gene match: 5. As DNA, the CDR3 is TGTGCCAGCAGCTTAGCCGGGACAGGGGTGGCGTTCTTC. Translation: CASSLAGTGVAFF.

The chain employs TRBV4-3 and TRBJ2-7; a weak D match, TRBD2 (5 bases). The CDR3 runs to 14 residues. CDR1 is LGHNA, CDR2 YSLEER, per germline. The germline V and J ends were trimmed by 0 bases and 8 bases, with 14 bases remaining between them. CDR3 protein: CASSQDGGSSQQYF. The CDR3 nucleotides read TGCGCCAGCAGCCAAGATGGCGGGTCTAGCCAGCAGTACTTC.

The DNA for the CDR3 is TGTGCCATCAGTGAGGACAGCCCCCTGCAGTTCTTC. As protein: CAISEDSPLQFF. The rearrangement joins TRBV10-3 to TRBJ2-1; D is perhaps TRBD1 (5 bases). The germline V and J ends were trimmed by 2 bases and 12 bases, with 11 bases remaining between them. Per germline, CDR1 ENHRY and CDR2 SYGVKD. The CDR3 sequence is 12 residues long.

The chain combines TRBV29-1 with TRBJ2-2; TRBD1 agrees at 7 bases. The CDR3 is 15 amino acids. The ends lost 2 bases at V and 3 bases at J; junction bases unmatched: 6. Germline loops: CDR1 SQVTM, CDR2 ANQGSEA. CDR3 in amino acids: CSVESRDSYTGELFF. For the CDR3, the DNA is TGCAGCGTTGAATCCCGGGACAGCTACACCGGGGAGCTGTTTTTT.

The V and J genes are TRBV5-6 and TRBJ2-5, with a weak D call TRBD2 (7 bases). The CDR3 runs to 16 residues. With 7 bases removed from V and 11 bases from J, the gap between germline ends came to 30 bases. Germline CDR1 is SGHDT and CDR2 is YYEEEE. CDR3 amino acids: CASQLTMGAQSGEQYF. The CDR3, as DNA: TGTGCCAGCCAACTGACGATGGGGGCCCAGAGCGGGGAGCAGTACTTC.

This clone turned up a few times. This sequence joins TRBV7-2 and TRBJ2-2; the match to TRBD2 covers 15 bases. With V trimmed by 5 bases and J by 4 bases, 11 bases remained unmatched. This CDR3 contains 19 residues. Per the germline V gene, CDR1 is SGHTA and CDR2 is FQGNSA. DNA for the CDR3: TGTGCCAGCAGCCTGCCGGGACTAGCGGGGGGACGATCCACCGGGGAGCTGTTTTTT. It translates to CASSLPGLAGGRSTGELFF.

The CDR3 DNA reads as TGTGCCAGTGTCACAGGGGGAGGCCACAATGAGCAGTTCTTC. It encodes CASVTGGGHNEQFF. The gene calls are TRBV19 and TRBJ2-1; 8 bases fit TRBD1. Trimming at V came to 8 bases and at J to 5 bases, leaving 8 bases not matched to a gene. In germline, CDR1 is LNHDA, CDR2 SQIVND (reference sequence). The CDR3 is made up of 14 amino acids.

The rearrangement joins TRBV7-2 to TRBJ2-7; 8 bases align to TRBD2. This CDR3 contains 13 residues. CDR1 and CDR2 (germline): SGHTA, FQGNSA. V trimming: 7 bases; J trimming: 3 bases; junction bases outside the gene matches: 5. The CDR3 DNA reads as TGTGCCAGCACCCCCACTAGCGGCTACGAGCAGTACTTC. Translated, it gives CASTPTSGYEQYF.

This rearrangement joins TRBV6-6 to TRBJ2-5; D is unresolved. The CDR3 consists of 12 residues. Trimming took off 11 bases at V and 5 bases at J, with 15 bases between the two ends. Germline CDR1 reads MNHNY; CDR2 reads SVGAGI (reference sequence). CDR3 amino acids: CAHGATRETQYF. Here the CDR3 DNA reads TGTGCCCACGGCGCCACAAGGGAGACCCAGTACTTC.

The rearrangement joins TRBV28 to TRBJ1-3; D unresolved. The CDR3 runs 15 residues. The V end lost 5 bases, the J end lost 8 bases, and 19 bases lay between the germline ends. Germline V gives CDR1 MDHEN, CDR2 SYDVKM. DNA for the CDR3: TGTGCCAGCAGTCCCCCTCTGCAGTCGGGATACACCATATATTTT. Translating it yields CASSPPLQSGYTIYF. Using reference TRBV28 and TRBJ1-3 for the parts outside the CDR3, the full variable domain is DVKVTQSSRYLVKRTGEKVFLECVQDMDHENMFWYRQDPGLGLRLIYFSYDVKMKEKGDIPEGYSVSREKKERFSLILESASTNQTSMYLCASSPPLQSGYTIYFGEGSWLTVV.

This chain uses TRBV6-5 with TRBJ2-2, with 9 bases fitting TRBD1. CDR1 MNHEY and CDR2 SVGAGI come from the germline V gene. The CDR3 consists of 14 residues. Germline trimming cut 4 bases from V and 5 bases from J; bases unmatched to any gene: 2. CDR3 sequence (DNA): TGTGCCAGCAGTTCTGGACAGGGGACCGGGGAGCTGTTTTTT. This translates into CASSSGQGTGELFF.

This clone was detected only a few times. The DNA for the CDR3 is TGCGCCAGCAGCATCAGGGTTGGGGCCTACGAGCAGTACTTC. Protein sequence: CASSIRVGAYEQYF. The genes are TRBV10-1 and TRBJ2-7, with D perhaps matching TRBD1 (5 bases). The CDR3 sequence is 14 residues long. CDR1 and CDR2 from the germline V gene are WNHNN and SYGVQD (reference sequence). V was trimmed by 6 bases and J by 2 bases, leaving 14 bases between them.